Listed below are T cell receptor beta chains from one sample, sequenced in a study of T cell repertoires in cytomegalovirus infection. Each CDR3 protein is one row after TCRdb ran MiXCR on the reads. The table lists about 450,000 distinct CDR3 sequences, roughly 31% of them singletons, with roughly an eighth in the top ten. The sample consisted of PBMCs. Every receptor here comes from a human donor in good health (CMV status not recorded). Some clones in this sample may be carry-over from other donors' samples. Each CDR3 is given with its conserved first and last residue. A D gene is named only where the DNA matches it firmly. Size is omitted from some rows. Given values are once, few, many or a class for expanded clones.

TRBJ1-2 | TRBD1 | - | TRBV20-1 | TGCAGTGCTGGCCCGGACAGGGCCTATGGCTACACCTTC | CSAGPDRAYGYTF
TRBJ2-3 | - | - | TRBV15 | TGTGCCACCAGCCTCCGTTGGGGGACCCAGTCCACAGATACGCAGTATTTT | CATSLRWGTQSTDTQYF
TRBJ2-5 | - | - | TRBV5-1 | TGCGCCAGCAGATATCTCTGGGGGGACGCCAGCCAAGAGACCCAGTACTTC | CASRYLWGDASQETQYF
TRBJ1-1 | - | - | TRBV5-1 | TGCGCCAGCAGCGGGAAAGGGGAAGGTAACACTGAAGCTTTCTTT | CASSGKGEGNTEAFF
TRBJ2-3 | TRBD1 | many | TRBV7-9 | TGTGCCAGCAGCGGCTCCGGGACAGGTCGCTTCGATACGCAGTATTTT | CASSGSGTGRFDTQYF
TRBJ2-2 | - | many | TRBV7-2 | TGTGCCAGCAGCTTATTGGACACTTACACCGGGGAGCTGTTTTTT | CASSLLDTYTGELFF
TRBJ1-2 | - | few | TRBV4-2 | TGTGCCAGCAGCCAAGAGGTCCGGCAGTCCAACTATGGCTACACCTTC | CASSQEVRQSNYGYTF
TRBJ1-5 | - | - | TRBV6-2/TRBV6-3 | TGTGCCAGCAGTTACGGTGGGACAACCAGTAATCAGCCCCAGCATTTT | CASSYGGTTSNQPQHF
TRBJ2-3 | - | few | TRBV7-9 | TGTGCCAGTCAGTTCACAGATACGCAGTATTTT | CASQFTDTQYF
TRBJ2-3 | TRBD2 | - | TRBV11-2 | TGTGCCAGCAGCAACCCCCTAGCGGGGGTCAGCACAGATACGCAGTATTTT | CASSNPLAGVSTDTQYF
TRBJ1-1 | - | many | TRBV7-2 | TGTGCCAGCAGCTTTTTCGTGAACACTGAAGCTTTCTTT | CASSFFVNTEAFF
TRBJ1-1 | - | - | TRBV11-2 | TGTGCCAGCAGCCCCTCGGACCAGCTCATAGAAGCTTTCTTT | CASSPSDQLIEAFF
TRBJ2-3 | - | few | TRBV4-1 | TGCGCCAGCAGCCAAGATTGGACAGCCCCAGATACGCAGTATTTT | CASSQDWTAPDTQYF
TRBJ2-2 | TRBD1 | - | TRBV4-2 | TGTGCCAGCAGCCGGGACAGCCCTAACACCGGGGAGCTGTTTTTT | CASSRDSPNTGELFF
TRBJ1-2 | - | - | TRBV29-1 | TGCAGCGTTGTTCAGGGCTATGGCTACACCTTC | CSVVQGYGYTF
TRBJ2-7 | - | - | TRBV27 | TGTGCCAGCAGTCCGAGCAGGGTATCCTACGAGCAGTACTTC | CASSPSRVSYEQYF
TRBJ1-2 | - | - | TRBV6-6 | TGTGCCAGCAGTTACTCGAAATTGTCTGGCTACACCTTC | CASSYSKLSGYTF
TRBJ2-1 | - | - | TRBV27 | TGTGCCACCACCCCGGTTGCCAGCCACAATGAGAATTTCTTC | CATTPVASHNENFF
TRBJ1-3 | - | many | TRBV7-2 | TGTGCCAGCAGCTTACCTGTTGGTGCTGGAAACACCATATATTTT | CASSLPVGAGNTIYF
TRBJ1-1 | - | few | TRBV6-1 | TGTGCCAGCAGTGTTCCTCTTACAGGGTGGACTGAAGCTTTCTTT | CASSVPLTGWTEAFF
TRBJ1-4 | - | - | TRBV7-6 | TGTGCCAGCACCCGTCGGGCCGGTGAAAAACTGTTTTTT | CASTRRAGEKLFF
TRBJ1-5 | - | - | TRBV6-1 | TGTGCCAGCAGTGGAACTCTTGCGGGGCAGCCCCAGCATTTT | CASSGTLAGQPQHF
TRBJ2-1 | - | - | TRBV5-4 | TGTGCCAGCAGCTTGGCGCGCGGGCATGGGTTAGATGAGCAGTTCTTC | CASSLARGHGLDEQFF
TRBJ1-4 | - | few | TRBV12-3/TRBV12-4 | TGTGCCAGCAGTTTAGGCATCAATGAAAAACTGTTTTTT | CASSLGINEKLFF
TRBJ2-3 | - | few | TRBV10-3 | TGTGCCATCAGTGGAGAGTTAGCCACAGATACGCAGTATTTT | CAISGELATDTQYF
TRBJ2-7 | TRBD1 | - | TRBV11-2 | TGTGCCAGCAGCCTACGGGACAGGGGTTCCTACGAGCAGTACTTC | CASSLRDRGSYEQYF
TRBJ2-1 | - | - | TRBV7-9 | TGTGCCAGCAGCTTAGGTGAGAGCCCTTACAATGAGCAGTTCTTC | CASSLGESPYNEQFF
TRBJ2-2 | - | few | TRBV25-1 | TGTGCCAGCAGTCTGGCCCGAGCGAACACCGGGGAGCTGTTTTTT | CASSLARANTGELFF